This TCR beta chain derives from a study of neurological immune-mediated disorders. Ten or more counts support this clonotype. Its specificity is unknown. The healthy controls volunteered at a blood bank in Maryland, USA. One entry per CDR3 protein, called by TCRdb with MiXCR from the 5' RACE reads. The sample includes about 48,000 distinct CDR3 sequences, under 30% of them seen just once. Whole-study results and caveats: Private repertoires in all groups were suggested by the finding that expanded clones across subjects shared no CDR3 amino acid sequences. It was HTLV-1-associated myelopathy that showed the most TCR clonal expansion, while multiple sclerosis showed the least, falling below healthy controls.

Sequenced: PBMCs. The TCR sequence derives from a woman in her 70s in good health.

The CDR3 sequence is CASSQGDRDYQPQHF. The CDR3 bases are TGCGCCAGCAGCCAAGGGGACAGAGACTATCAGCCCCAGCATTTT. The chain is built from TRBV4-1 and TRBJ1-5; 7 nucleotides line up with TRBD1. The CDR3 loop spans 15 amino acids. Losses at the gene ends were 1 base for V and 5 bases for J; bases not matched to a gene: 5. Germline V gene data show CDR1 as MGHRA and CDR2 as YSYEKL.